Listed here is a single TCR beta chain. No antigen is known for it. No much larger clone is present one base from it, and per-base qualities are unavailable. The cohort was made up of approximately 670 healthy bone marrow donors. All cohort members were sampled while nominally healthy, although unrecorded immune exposures were likely present. The donor was CMV seronegative and belonged to the group of 352 seronegative cohort members. Each donor provided a peripheral blood sample, and peripheral blood mononuclear cells were used for TCR beta sequencing. The Qiagen DNeasy Blood Extraction Kit was used to extract genomic DNA from the blood cell samples. CDR3 length: 17 amino acids, cysteine to phenylalanine. The kept DNA is CDR3 alone, 51 bases in frame from the first base. The junction carries 19 bases between V and J, which are trimmed by 4 bases and 1 base respectively. CDR1 and CDR2 were assigned from the germline V gene as SGHNT and YENEEA.

The library was obtained by the immunoSEQ multiplex PCR assay. For the multiplex PCR, a mixture combining 60 forward primers for TCR Vbeta segments and 13 reverse primers for TCR Jbeta segments was used. The CDR3 region of rearranged TCR beta genes was amplified from genomic DNA by a multiplex PCR assay. The amplified TCR beta libraries were sequenced on the Illumina HiSeq System as 87-base-pair reads. The paper's data handling went like this. A later analysis counted about 80 million unique TCR beta chains across the 550 to 700 repertoires, and some 11 million of these chains were shared by at least two donors. To remove PCR and sequencing errors, raw reads were error-corrected and collapsed into unique sequences using a nearest-neighbor algorithm that merged closely related sequences. To assign V, D and J gene segments, CDR3 sequences were aligned to IMGT reference sequences. For a sequence to be retained, a match of at least six nucleotides was required to both a V gene segment and a J gene segment. A rearrangement counted as productive if the CDR3 had no stop codons and remained in frame with V and J, and every other rearrangement counted as non-productive. Following IMGT convention, CDR3 was defined as the stretch from the second conserved V-encoded cysteine to the conserved J-encoded phenylalanine. The earlier analysis of 587 of the donors excluded any sequence lacking an unambiguous match to a single V gene segment. In an earlier analysis of 587 of the donors, a V segment was called functional when productive rearrangements were above 56.7%, and segregating when the standard deviation between donors exceeded 5%. A statistical classification framework was built for diagnosing cytomegalovirus status from the catalog of TCR beta chain sequences. In a later analysis, TCR nucleotide sequences were compared against IMGT/GENE-DB human TR gene sequences so that V and J genes could be assigned. In a later analysis, CDR3 sequences and most-parsimonious VDJ recombination scenarios were assigned using the TCRdist pipeline. In a later analysis, every TCR beta chain was defined by the combination of its CDR3 amino acid sequence and its V-gene family, and reads without a unique V-gene family were dropped. In a later analysis, nearly 600 highly shared, low-generation-probability nucleotide sequences were removed to address suspected cross-contamination and a sequencing artifact. In a later analysis, a clonal expansion index for each public chain was calculated from normalized within-repertoire ranks of inferred template counts. In a later analysis, generation probabilities were computed using a VDJ recombination model fitted to out-of-frame rearrangements, and the results were checked against IGoR. In a later analysis, hypergeometric tests were used to score TCR-TCR, TCR-HLA and TCR-CMV co-occurrence, with a repertoire-size bias correction applied to TCR pairs. To estimate false discovery rates, a later analysis permuted the HLA or CMV assignments 20 times. A later analysis grouped co-occurring TCRs with DBSCAN, adding TCRdist sequence similarity when clustering within HLA-allele-positive subsets. Repertoires with fewer than 30,000 or more than 120,000 public chains were left out of co-occurrence clustering, as were a few repertoires with anomalous nucleotide sharing. TCRdb carries this immuneACCESS record with in-frame sequences only. Its versions omit some clonotypes, under half of them owing to an unresolved V gene in the studies checked, with the rest unexplained. V and J calls and clone size come straight from that table; D and trimming were deduced from the DNA. Present in this sample are about 190,000 clones, over 70% of which were seen just once. 1.6% of the sample is in the top ten clones.

This sample is drawn from a study of cytomegalovirus exposure and HLA in healthy donors (dated by TCRdb to about 2017). Background for the entire study: In an earlier analysis of some 550 of the donors, less than 350 Gb of sequence data and some 120 million unique TCR beta sequences from 150 million to 200 million T cells were reported. An early release covering 550 to 700 HLA-typed donors comprised around 300 gigabases of sequencing data and roughly 85 million unique TCR sequences. In an earlier analysis of 500 to 650 of the donors, high-throughput TCR beta sequencing was used to judge whether each TCR beta V gene segment behaved as functional or pseudogenic. To predict cytomegalovirus infection status, the study brought together high-throughput TCR immunosequencing, statistical association of individual TCRs with disease status, and machine learning. A later analysis re-examined previously published TCR beta repertoires from over 500 donors and added high-resolution HLA genotyping to investigate patterns of TCR occurrence. Of the approximately 370 genotyped donors, roughly 76% were placed in the genetic ancestry cluster associated with self-reported Caucasian donors. A separate validation cohort of over a hundred different subjects was used in addition to the 666-subject first cohort. Alongside the repertoire data, information on donor age, sex, ethnicity and CMV serostatus was compiled. A later genetic analysis used genome-wide SNP genotypes for 398 of the 666 donors, treating that subset as a discovery cohort. All discovery cohort repertoires had been generated on a single sequencing platform. HLA typing included class I and class II loci at four-digit resolution. Roughly 5 DR-DQ haplotypes were handled as single units for association and clustering, since linkage in the cohort was strong. The study profiled the T cell repertoires of about 640 subjects by immunosequencing and related them to cytomegalovirus serostatus. The study was designed to test whether signatures of past pathogen exposure could be identified by cataloging public T cell receptors. Rather than using new phenotypic data, the later analysis identified candidate immune exposures from TCR beta sequences and from how often those sequences occurred across donors. Among a few hundred genotyped donors of the cohort, an average of approximately 240,000 unique TCR beta nucleotide sequences were sequenced per donor, roughly a sixth of them non-productive. Typing coverage differed by locus: A, B, C, DRB1 and DQB1 were typed in about 629-630 donors, DQA1 in about 510, DPA1 in some 600, and DPB1 in roughly 450. What the research found in general, with its limitations: Because HLA typing was unavailable for some donors at each locus, only the typed subset was used in association tests. A later analysis associated 15,000 to 20,000 TCR beta sequences with specific HLA alleles at a false discovery rate of 0.05. In a later analysis, TCR association rates were found to vary across HLA loci, with the most associated TCRs seen for DRB1 alleles and the fewest for HLA-C alleles. A later analysis found that most CMV-associated TCR beta chains appeared HLA-restricted, with HLA associations seemingly driven largely by CMV exposure. In a later genetic analysis, a missense DCLRE1C variant was associated with V-gene and J-gene trimming of TCR beta chains, and the association was replicated in an independent cohort. A later analysis reported that several top co-occurrence clusters appeared linked to parvovirus B19, influenza, CMV and Epstein-Barr virus. A few of the identified cytomegalovirus-associated TCR beta chains were confirmed in vitro to be specific for cytomegalovirus antigens. The study gave a list of some 150 TCR beta chains associated with cytomegalovirus. Some IMGT-functional V segments, including TRBV6-2 and TRBV6-3, could not be distinguished by the 87-base-pair reads and were therefore excluded. A further reported finding was that TCR beta sequences accurately predicted the HLA-A and HLA-B alleles for most subjects in the first cohort. In this cohort, only TCR beta chains were sequenced, and detectable features were limited by the absence of alpha or paired-chain data. The only immune exposure information available for the cohort was CMV serostatus. A group of highly shared sequence variants was considered likely to be a technical artifact of the sequencing pipeline. The presence/absence analyses assumed that sequencing depth was roughly uniform across donors, and that assumption may not be true. Compared with the roughly 720-donor mean, donors in an Asian-associated ancestry cluster had fewer N-insertions in productive TCRs, according to a later genetic analysis. In a later analysis, HLA-associated TCR beta chains showed more clonal expansion and lower generation probabilities than non-associated chains that were equally common. According to the authors, the approach could potentially be generalized to other disease states and immunological phenotypes. Correlated functional status among segregating V segments might reflect linkage disequilibrium, but an unknown experimental factor could not be ruled out. Strong co-occurrence of HLA alleles, especially DR and DQ, made assigning TCR associations to individual alleles difficult. Cytomegalovirus status was reported to be diagnosed by the classifier with high specificity and sensitivity in both the original and validation cohorts. Because counts were too low, roughly 16 rarely observed V segments, including chromosome 9 orphons, were left out of the earlier analysis of several hundred of the donors. While some public TCRs were present in many individuals, most TCR sequences turned up only very rarely across donors. Broadly in line with IMGT annotations, most TCR beta V segments showed up in productive rearrangements about 87% or about 30% of the time in an earlier analysis of several hundred of the donors.

Sample: PBMCs. This chain joins TRBV11-3 to TRBJ1-1; TRBD1 is a weak D gene call, 5 bases matching. The TCR originated in a woman under 30 in good health and CMV-seronegative. The bases read TGTGCCAGCAGCTCTCGAGGCCGAAGCGGGGCGAACACTGAAGCTTTCTTT. Its protein product is CASSSRGRSGANTEAFF.